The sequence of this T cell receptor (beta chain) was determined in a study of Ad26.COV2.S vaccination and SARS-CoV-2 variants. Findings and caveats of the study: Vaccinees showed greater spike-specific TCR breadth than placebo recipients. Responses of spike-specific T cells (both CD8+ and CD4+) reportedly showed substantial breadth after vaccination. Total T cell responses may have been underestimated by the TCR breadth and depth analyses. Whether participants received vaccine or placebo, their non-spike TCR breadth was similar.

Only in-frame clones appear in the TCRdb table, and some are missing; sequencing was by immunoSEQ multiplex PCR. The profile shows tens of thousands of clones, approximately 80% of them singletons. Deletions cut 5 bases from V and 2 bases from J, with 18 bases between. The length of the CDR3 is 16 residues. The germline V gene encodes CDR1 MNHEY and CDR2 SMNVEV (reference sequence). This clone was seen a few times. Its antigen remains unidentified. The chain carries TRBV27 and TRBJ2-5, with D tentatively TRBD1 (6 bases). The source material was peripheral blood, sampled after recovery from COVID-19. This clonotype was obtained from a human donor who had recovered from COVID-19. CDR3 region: CASSPSTGLGQETQYF. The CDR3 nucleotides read TGTGCCAGCAGTCCCTCGACAGGTCTCGGGCAAGAGACCCAGTACTTC.